Shown below are 7 T cell receptor beta chains from a single sample sequenced in a study of T cell clonotyping in hematopoietic cell transplantation. Data came from immunoSEQ multiplex PCR; TCRdb stores just in-frame clones and leaves some out. The sample lists approximately 9,000 clones; approximately 84% were seen once. This sample's time point: recipient sample about 28 days before transplant, after cytoreduction. Sequencing used peripheral blood mononuclear cells, obtained before stem cell transplant. The source is a woman aged 55-69 years with acute myeloid leukemia. Some clones in this sample may be carry-over from other donors' samples.

This chain links TRBV6-9 with TRBJ1-3; TRBD1 matches at 10 bases. V dropped 6 bases and J dropped 9; count of bases not matched to a gene: 11. Germline V gene data show CDR1 as MNHGY and CDR2 as SVAAGI. The CDR3 covers 15 residues. This chain's CDR3 is CASSHGTGDGCTIYF. CDR3 DNA: TGTGCCAGCAGCCATGGGACAGGGGATGGGTGCACCATATATTTT.

The V gene is TRBV6-5, the J gene TRBJ2-5, with D perhaps matching TRBD2 (6 bases). Germline CDR1 and CDR2: MNHEY and SVGAGI. The V gene lost 9 bases and the J gene lost 2 bases, with 10 bases spanning the gap. The CDR3 has 12 amino acids. The CDR3, as DNA: TGTGCCAGTAGGGACTGGCAAGAGACCCAGTACTTC. It encodes CASRDWQETQYF.

V gene TRBV6-5 combines with J gene TRBJ2-3, with TRBD2 identical over 7 bases. CDR1 and CDR2 (germline): MNHEY, SVGAGI. V gave up 5 bases and J gave up 4 bases; unmatched junction bases: 9. The CDR3 runs to 15 residues. This CDR3 reads CASSRSGLIPDTQYF. The CDR3 DNA reads TGTGCCAGCAGTCGTAGCGGGTTAATCCCAGATACGCAGTATTTT.

This clone has just one count. The chain employs TRBV27 and TRBJ1-5; possible D gene TRBD1, 6 bases. V was pared by 4 bases and J by 5 bases, with 12 bases between. Germline V gene data show CDR1 as MNHEY and CDR2 as SMNVEV (reference sequence). The CDR3 runs to 14 residues. Here the CDR3 reads CASSYTGAHQPQHF. The CDR3 region has the DNA TGTGCCAGCAGTTACACGGGGGCCCATCAGCCCCAGCATTTT.

The chain has TRBV7-9 and TRBJ2-1; 9 bases match TRBD2. The CDR3 runs 18 residues. V trimming: 1 base; J trimming: 5 bases; junction bases outside the gene matches: 12. CDR1 is SEHNR, CDR2 FQNEAQ, per germline (reference sequence). The CDR3 loop reads CASSLGSSGTYDHNEQFF. The DNA for the CDR3 is TGTGCCAGCAGCTTAGGTTCTAGCGGGACGTATGATCACAATGAGCAGTTCTTC.

This clone was seen once. One end of the junction varies from germline; a read error may be responsible. The CDR3 is CASSLERTGTRF. CDR3 DNA: TGTGCCAGCAGCTTAGAACGGACAGGGACCCGCTTC. The chain recombines TRBV11-3 with TRBJ1-2; TRBD1 matches at 8 bases. The V gene's germline CDR1 is SGHNT and CDR2 YENEEA. The CDR3 is made up of 12 amino acids.

The gene calls are TRBV19 and TRBJ1-1, with 12 positions matching TRBD1. This CDR3 is built from 17 residues. V lost 4 bases and J lost 2; bases outside the gene matches: 8. Germline lookup yields CDR1 LNHDA and CDR2 SQIVND (reference sequence). The CDR3 reads CASSTGGTGGTNTEAFF. DNA for the CDR3: TGTGCCAGTAGTACTGGGGGGACAGGGGGCACAAACACTGAAGCTTTCTTT. Filled out from reference TRBV19 and TRBJ1-1, the complete variable domain reads DGGITQSPKYLFRKEGQNVTLSCEQNLNHDAMYWYRQDPGQGLRLIYYSQIVNDFQKGDIAEGYSVSREKKESFPLTVTSAQKNPTAFYLCASSTGGTGGTNTEAFFGQGTRLTVV.